This is a list of T cell receptor beta chains from one sample in a study of read filtering for tumor transcriptome and immune sequencing. TCRdb independently ran MiXCR on the reads; one entry per CDR3 protein. The table records tens of thousands of distinct CDR3 sequences, approximately 21% of them present only once. Sample: a population of CD138-negative cells sorted from bone marrow. Receptor source: a donor at least 40 years old with multiple myeloma. The CDR3 runs from the conserved cysteine through the conserved F or W. Fields, in order: CDR3 protein, CDR3 DNA, V gene, D gene, clone size, J gene. The D gene is left open where the match is weak. For some rows the clone size is stated as once, few or many, or as a class when expanded; others skip it.

CDR3aa: CSVFEYGYTF
CDR3nt: TGCAGTGTCTTCGAGTATGGCTACACCTTC
v_gene: TRBV20-1
d_gene: NA
abundance: NA
j_gene: TRBJ1-2

CDR3aa: CASSLLSGGYGYTF
CDR3nt: TGTGCCAGCAGCTTACTATCAGGAGGCTATGGCTACACCTTC
v_gene: TRBV11-2
d_gene: NA
abundance: many
j_gene: TRBJ1-2

CDR3aa: CSVESPSTETQYF
CDR3nt: TGCAGCGTTGAATCCCCGTCGACAGAGACCCAGTACTTC
v_gene: TRBV29-1
d_gene: NA
abundance: NA
j_gene: TRBJ2-5

CDR3aa: CASRAGLMNTEAFF
CDR3nt: TGCGCCAGCAGGGCAGGGCTCATGAACACTGAAGCTTTCTTT
v_gene: TRBV5-1
d_gene: NA
abundance: many
j_gene: TRBJ1-1

CDR3aa: CASSIGRLAGAYNEQFF
CDR3nt: TGTGCCAGTAGTATAGGACGACTAGCGGGGGCCTACAATGAGCAGTTCTTC
v_gene: TRBV19
d_gene: TRBD2
abundance: many
j_gene: TRBJ2-1

CDR3aa: CSAREGTNYEQYF
CDR3nt: TGCAGTGCTAGAGAGGGGACAAACTACGAGCAGTACTTC
v_gene: TRBV20-1
d_gene: NA
abundance: NA
j_gene: TRBJ2-7

CDR3aa: CASSLEGPGETQYF
CDR3nt: TGCGCCAGCAGCTTGGAGGGGCCAGGAGAGACCCAGTACTTC
v_gene: TRBV5-1
d_gene: NA
abundance: many
j_gene: TRBJ2-5

CDR3aa: CARSLVTGFCYSEQFF
CDR3nt: TGCGCCAGAAGCCTAGTAACTGGGTTCTGCTACAGTGAGCAGTTCTTC
v_gene: TRBV5-3
d_gene: NA
abundance: NA
j_gene: TRBJ2-1

CDR3aa: CASSWGPNQPQHF
CDR3nt: TGTGCCAGCAGCTGGGGCCCTAATCAGCCCCAGCATTTT
v_gene: TRBV7-3
d_gene: NA
abundance: NA
j_gene: TRBJ1-5

CDR3aa: CASSLGLTLLETQYF
CDR3nt: TGCGCCAGCAGCTTGGGGCTCACCTTACTGGAGACCCAGTACTTC
v_gene: TRBV5-1
d_gene: NA
abundance: few
j_gene: TRBJ2-5

CDR3aa: CASSFSPGTSYEQYF
CDR3nt: TGTGCCAGCAGCTTTTCCCCGGGCACCTCCTACGAGCAGTACTTC
v_gene: TRBV5-5
d_gene: NA
abundance: medium-sized
j_gene: TRBJ2-7

CDR3aa: CSASHPNTGELFF
CDR3nt: TGCAGTGCTAGCCACCCGAACACCGGGGAGCTGTTTTTT
v_gene: TRBV20-1
d_gene: NA
abundance: many
j_gene: TRBJ2-2

CDR3aa: CASSSDTANEKLFF
CDR3nt: TGCGCCAGCAGCTCGGACACGGCTAATGAAAAACTGTTTTTT
v_gene: TRBV5-1
d_gene: NA
abundance: many
j_gene: TRBJ1-4

CDR3aa: CASSPVGRGKLFF
CDR3nt: TGTGCCAGCAGTCCAGTTGGCAGGGGAAAACTGTTTTTT
v_gene: TRBV27
d_gene: NA
abundance: few
j_gene: TRBJ1-4

CDR3aa: CASSLVSRRGTDTQYF
CDR3nt: TGTGCCAGCAGTTTAGTTTCGCGGAGGGGTACAGATACGCAGTATTTT
v_gene: TRBV28
d_gene: NA
abundance: many
j_gene: TRBJ2-3

CDR3aa: CASRRGRDRVSEKLFF
CDR3nt: TGTGCCAGCAGACGCGGCCGGGACAGGGTTAGCGAAAAACTGTTTTTT
v_gene: TRBV11-2
d_gene: TRBD1
abundance: many
j_gene: TRBJ1-4

CDR3aa: CASSYLGSASGNTIYF
CDR3nt: TGTGCCAGCAGTTATCTAGGGTCAGCCTCTGGAAACACCATATATTTT
v_gene: TRBV6-6
d_gene: NA
abundance: NA
j_gene: TRBJ1-3

CDR3aa: CASAHRGQGATYEQYF
CDR3nt: TGTGCCAGCGCCCACCGAGGACAGGGGGCGACCTACGAGCAGTACTTC
v_gene: TRBV2
d_gene: TRBD1
abundance: many
j_gene: TRBJ2-7

CDR3aa: CASSLLGGIQGDTQYF
CDR3nt: TGTGCCAGCAGCCTCCTCGGGGGCATCCAGGGAGATACGCAGTATTTT
v_gene: TRBV3-1
d_gene: NA
abundance: many
j_gene: TRBJ2-3

CDR3aa: CASSSPYGDTQYF
CDR3nt: TGTGCCAGCAGCTCCCCTTATGGAGATACGCAGTATTTT
v_gene: TRBV7-9
d_gene: NA
abundance: many
j_gene: TRBJ2-3

CDR3aa: CASSLSAGELLF
CDR3nt: TGTGCCAGCAGTTTATCCGCCGGGGAGCTGCTTTTT
v_gene: TRBV12-3/TRBV12-4
d_gene: NA
abundance: many
j_gene: TRBJ2-2

CDR3aa: CASSRLTKRGGTDTQYF
CDR3nt: TGTGCCAGCAGTAGGCTTACTAAGCGGGGTGGCACAGATACGCAGTATTTT
v_gene: TRBV6-5
d_gene: TRBD2
abundance: few
j_gene: TRBJ2-3

CDR3aa: CSAREMPRREQYF
CDR3nt: TGCAGTGCTAGAGAGATGCCTCGAAGGGAGCAGTACTTC
v_gene: TRBV20-1
d_gene: NA
abundance: many
j_gene: TRBJ2-7

CDR3aa: CASSLRVDSYNEQFF
CDR3nt: TGTGCCAGCAGCTTACGGGTGGACTCCTACAATGAGCAGTTCTTC
v_gene: TRBV7-3
d_gene: NA
abundance: NA
j_gene: TRBJ2-1